Presented here are 30 T cell receptor beta chains from one specimen sequenced in a study of STAT5B mutations in CD4+ large granular lymphocyte leukemia. Sequenced by immunoSEQ multiplex PCR; TCRdb stores in-frame clones only, minus some. The data contain about 3,600 clones, 85% to 90% of them singletons. Sequences were obtained from CD4+ T cells from blood buffy coats. The source of these receptors is a human donor in good health.

The chain is built from TRBV2 and TRBJ2-1, with TRBD1 matching over 12 bases. From germline, CDR1 is SNHLY and CDR2 FYNNEI. V lost 2 bases, J lost 1 base, and 12 bases stayed unmatched. This CDR3 is built from 20 residues. The CDR3 spells CASSEPGQGARYISYNEQFF. The CDR3, as DNA: TGTGCCAGCAGTGAACCGGGACAGGGGGCGCGATATATTTCCTACAATGAGCAGTTCTTC.

The chain carries TRBV10-3 and TRBJ2-7, with D hard to call. Trimming removed 2 bases at V and 2 bases at J, with 10 bases between. This CDR3 region has 14 residues. In germline, CDR1 is ENHRY, CDR2 SYGVKD. The CDR3 sequence is CAISEGRSAYEQYF. In DNA, the CDR3 is TGTGCCATCAGTGAGGGACGATCTGCCTACGAGCAGTACTTC.

This clone showed up just once. The chain combines TRBV7-9 with TRBJ2-3; 7 bases agree with TRBD2. Germline assignment: CDR1 SEHNR and CDR2 FQNEAQ (reference sequence). CDR3 length: 15 amino acids. V lost 1 base, J lost 5 bases, and 6 bases stayed unmatched. For the CDR3, the DNA is TGTGCCAGCAGCTTAGTGAGGACTAGTGTAGATACGCAGTATTTT. This gives the protein CASSLVRTSVDTQYF.

The V gene is TRBV5-1, the J gene TRBJ2-1, with D perhaps TRBD1 or TRBD2 (5 bases each). V dropped 0 bases and J dropped 0 bases, with 22 bases sitting between them. Germline CDR1 is SGHRS and CDR2 is YFSETQ. The CDR3 consists of 20 residues. CDR3: CASSLATGGGLSRSYNEQFF. CDR3 DNA sequence: TGCGCCAGCAGCTTGGCTACTGGGGGTGGGTTATCCCGCTCCTACAATGAGCAGTTCTTC.

The J gene is TRBJ2-1, the V gene TRBV10-2; TRBD2 matches 10 bases. This CDR3 has 16 amino acids. The junction had 5 bases not matched to a gene; V was cut back by 3 bases and J by 3 bases. CDR1 and CDR2 from the germline V gene are WSHSY and SAAADI. The CDR3 nucleotides read TGCGCCAGCAGTGACCTAGCGGGAGTTTTCTACAATGAGCAGTTCTTC. Translating gives CASSDLAGVFYNEQFF.

V and J are TRBV4-2 and TRBJ2-7, with 7 bases that match TRBD1. CDR3 length: 15 residues. Germline V gene sequence: CDR1 LGHNA, CDR2 YNFKEQ. V lost 3 bases to trimming and J lost 2 bases; unmatched junction nucleotides: 7. CDR3 nucleotide sequence: TGTGCCAGCAGCCAGAGGGACAGCCCCACCTACGAGCAGTACTTC. As protein: CASSQRDSPTYEQYF.

This chain connects TRBV27 to TRBJ2-7, with 9 bases aligning to TRBD2. Germline loops: CDR1 MNHEY, CDR2 SMNVEV (reference sequence). V lost 3 bases, J lost 6 bases, and 6 bases stayed unmatched. This CDR3 contains 14 residues. CDR3 amino acids: CASSLGSGSGEQYF. The CDR3 coding sequence is TGTGCCAGCAGTTTGGGTAGCGGGAGTGGCGAGCAGTACTTC.

J is TRBJ2-5 and V is TRBV4-1; D is ambiguous. The CDR3 spans 14 residues. V was shortened by 3 bases and J by 2 bases, with 10 bases between the two germline ends. Germline V lookup: CDR1 MGHRA, CDR2 YSYEKL. The CDR3 spells CASSHDRVQETQYF. The CDR3 DNA reads as TGCGCCAGCAGCCATGACCGGGTTCAAGAGACCCAGTACTTC.

V and J are TRBV4-3 and TRBJ2-3, with TRBD2 matching 7 bases. Germline V gene sequence: CDR1 LGHNA, CDR2 YSLEER. The CDR3 runs to 15 residues. The V gene end was trimmed by 0 bases and the J gene end by 4 bases; junction bases not matched to a gene: 4. The CDR3 spells CASSQESSGPDTQYF. Written as DNA, the CDR3 is TGCGCCAGCAGCCAAGAGTCTAGCGGCCCAGATACGCAGTATTTT.

The V call is TRBV5-4, the J call TRBJ2-3, with TRBD2 as a possible D gene (6 bases). Per the germline V gene, CDR1 is SGHNT and CDR2 is YYREEE (reference sequence). Deletions cut 6 bases from V and 5 bases from J, with 13 bases between. There are 13 residues in the CDR3. CDR3 DNA: TGTGCCAGCAAGGCGGGGATTGGAGATACGCAGTATTTT. Its translation: CASKAGIGDTQYF.

This clone has only a few counts. The V and J genes are TRBV7-9 and TRBJ2-7; D possibly corresponds to TRBD2 (6 bases). The CDR3 length is 16 residues. The V and J ends lost 5 bases and 3 bases respectively, with 20 bases between them. Per the germline V gene, CDR1 is SEHNR and CDR2 is FQNEAQ (reference sequence). The CDR3 sequence: CASSPTGGTENYEQYF. As DNA, the CDR3 is TGTGCCAGCAGCCCGACCGGAGGGACGGAGAACTACGAGCAGTACTTC.

This clone was observed a few times. Other DNA sequences in this sample translate to the same CDR3. This chain links TRBV4-1 with TRBJ2-6; tentative D call: TRBD2 (6 bases). CDR3 length equals 16 residues. Trimming removed 2 bases at V and 1 base at J, with 9 bases between. Germline loops: CDR1 MGHRA, CDR2 YSYEKL. The CDR3 reads CASSQWGESGANVLTF. Here the CDR3 DNA reads TGCGCCAGCAGCCAATGGGGGGAATCTGGGGCCAACGTCCTGACTTTC.

This clone has only a few counts. The genes are TRBV14 and TRBJ2-7, with D perhaps matching TRBD1 (5 bases). Germline CDR1 SGHDN, CDR2 FVKESK. V shed 4 bases and J shed 1 base, with 14 bases lying between them. This CDR3 spans 15 amino acids. CDR3 sequence: CASSPTPDTSYEQYF. Written as DNA, the CDR3 is TGTGCCAGCAGCCCTACCCCGGACACATCCTACGAGCAGTACTTC.

The chain combines TRBV5-1 with TRBJ2-5; TRBD1 or TRBD2 may be the D gene (7 bases each). Germline values: CDR1 SGHRS, CDR2 YFSETQ. V was clipped by 3 bases and J by 0 bases, with 15 bases between them. The CDR3 consists of 16 residues. The CDR3 protein is CASSWEGTDYQETQYF. The CDR3 DNA reads TGCGCCAGCAGCTGGGAGGGGACAGATTACCAAGAGACCCAGTACTTC.

CDR3 nucleotide sequence: TGTGCCAGCAGCCCCGGGACAGGCGAGCCTATGAACACCGGGGAGCTGTTTTTT. The encoded protein is CASSPGTGEPMNTGELFF. V usage is TRBV28 and J usage is TRBJ2-2, with TRBD1 matching over 8 bases. Germline V CDR1 and CDR2: MDHEN, SYDVKM. The length of the CDR3 is 18 residues. V shed 6 bases, J shed 1 base, and the junction held 13 bases outside the gene matches.

The V and J genes are TRBV7-8 and TRBJ2-3; TRBD1 matches 8 bases. There are 18 residues in the CDR3. CDR1 is SGHVS and CDR2 is FQNEAQ in the germline V gene. V lost 1 base, J lost 3 bases, and 12 bases stayed unmatched. CDR3 sequence: CASSLVPLTGAGTDTQYF. Written as DNA, the CDR3 is TGTGCCAGCAGCTTAGTCCCTCTGACAGGGGCTGGGACAGATACGCAGTATTTT.

In this sample, this clone turned up a few times. The rearrangement links TRBV6-6 to TRBJ1-6; 7 nucleotides align to TRBD1. This CDR3 is 13 amino acids long. V was clipped by 6 bases and J by 12 bases; unmatched bases: 8. CDR1 MNHNY and CDR2 SVGAGI come from the germline V gene (reference sequence). The CDR3 spells CASSHEGAVPLHF. In nucleotides, the CDR3 is TGTGCCAGCAGCCACGAGGGGGCGGTACCCCTCCACTTT.

The J gene is TRBJ2-2, the V gene TRBV2; D tentatively fits TRBD1 or TRBD2 (5 bases each). V was clipped by 6 bases and J by 4 bases, with 12 bases between them. Germline V CDR1 and CDR2: SNHLY, FYNNEI. This CDR3 spans 14 amino acids. The CDR3 spells CASRGDPSTGELFF. CDR3 in DNA: TGTGCCAGCAGGGGGGATCCCAGCACCGGGGAGCTGTTTTTT.

This clone was seen a single time. The rearrangement links TRBV5-4 to TRBJ2-3; 9 nucleotides agree with TRBD1. The CDR3 is made up of 15 amino acids. Germline lookup yields CDR1 SGHNT and CDR2 YYREEE (reference sequence). J was trimmed by 3 bases and V by 0 bases; bases with no gene match: 2. The CDR3 reads CASSLVGTGTDTQYF. CDR3 sequence (DNA): TGTGCCAGCAGCTTGGTCGGGACAGGGACAGATACGCAGTATTTT.

This chain links TRBV27 with TRBJ1-1; TRBD1 is a possible D gene (5 bases). Trimming pared 5 bases from V and 5 bases from J, leaving 15 bases between. The CDR3 runs to 14 residues. Germline V lookup: CDR1 MNHEY, CDR2 SMNVEV (reference sequence). The CDR3: CASSLWGGGTEAFF. The CDR3 DNA reads TGTGCCAGCAGTCTTTGGGGCGGAGGGACTGAAGCTTTCTTT.

The rearrangement links TRBV7-9 to TRBJ2-7, with 9 nucleotides matching TRBD2. Germline CDR1 is SEHNR and CDR2 is FQNEAQ (reference sequence). The CDR3 totals 14 residues. V lost 3 bases, J lost 4 bases, and 4 bases stayed unmatched. CDR3 bases: TGTGCCAGCAGCTTTGCGGGAGGGACGTACGAGCAGTACTTC. Translating gives CASSFAGGTYEQYF.

The rearrangement uses TRBV9 and TRBJ2-7; 7 positions agree with TRBD1. Germline V gene data show CDR1 as SGDLS and CDR2 as YYNGEE. The length of the CDR3 is 18 residues. Unmatched junction bases numbered 20, after V lost 4 bases and J lost 4 bases. The CDR3 reads CASSPFSGTVNRDYEQYF. The CDR3 DNA sequence: TGTGCCAGCAGCCCTTTCTCCGGGACAGTGAACCGGGATTACGAGCAGTACTTC. The full variable domain, rest sourced from reference TRBV9 and TRBJ2-7, is DSGVTQTPKHLITATGQRVTLRCSPRSGDLSVYWYQQSLDQGLQFLIQYYNGEERAKGNILERFSAQQFPDLHSELNLSSLELGDSALYFCASSPFSGTVNRDYEQYFGPGTRLTVT.

The chain carries TRBV29-1 and TRBJ2-1; 12 nucleotides match TRBD2. The V and J ends lost 4 bases and 3 bases, in that order; junction bases with no gene match: 1. The CDR3 has 14 amino acids. In germline, CDR1 is SQVTM, CDR2 ANQGSEA. This CDR3 reads CSVGTSGDYNEQFF. CDR3 nucleotides: TGCAGCGTTGGGACTAGCGGGGACTACAATGAGCAGTTCTTC.

The rearrangement uses TRBV19 and TRBJ2-7, with D unresolved. CDR1 and CDR2 from the germline V gene are LNHDA and SQIVND (reference sequence). This CDR3 is built from 11 residues. Deletions cut 7 bases from V and 6 bases from J, with 10 bases between. CDR3 protein: CASKGGPEQYF. In nucleotides, the CDR3 is TGTGCCAGTAAGGGTGGGCCCGAGCAGTACTTC.

J is TRBJ2-7 and V is TRBV27; TRBD2 aligns across 7 bases. CDR3 length equals 14 residues. CDR1 MNHEY and CDR2 SMNVEV come from the germline V gene (reference sequence). J lost 1 base, V lost 6 bases, and 6 bases had no gene match. The CDR3 nucleotides are TGTGCCAGCAGGGGAGGACTAGGTTCCTACGAGCAGTACTTC. Amino acid sequence: CASRGGLGSYEQYF.

In this sample, this clone turned up a few times. The CDR3 loop reads CASSLSSGSYEQYF. CDR3 coding DNA: TGTGCCAGCAGCTTATCTAGCGGGAGCTACGAGCAGTACTTC. The chain carries TRBV7-2 and TRBJ2-7; 10 bases fit TRBD2. V trimming: 2 bases; J trimming: 3 bases; junction bases outside the gene matches: 1. Germline V gene lookup returns CDR1 SGHTA and CDR2 FQGNSA. The CDR3 loop spans 14 amino acids.

The chain employs TRBV9 and TRBJ2-6; no reliable D call. V lost 1 base to trimming and J lost 0 bases, with 5 bases between them. CDR1 and CDR2 from the germline V gene are SGDLS and YYNGEE. CDR3 size: 15 residues. The CDR3 nucleotides read TGTGCCAGCAGCGTACGGGTCTCTGGGGCCAACGTCCTGACTTTC. Amino acids: CASSVRVSGANVLTF.

V usage is TRBV29-1 and J usage is TRBJ2-7; 12 nucleotides line up with TRBD2. Germline V lookup: CDR1 SQVTM, CDR2 ANQGSEA. This CDR3 has 14 amino acids. J was trimmed by 3 bases and V by 5 bases; bases with no gene match: 5. This CDR3 reads CSVLGLAGRYEQYF. Written as DNA, the CDR3 is TGCAGCGTTTTAGGACTAGCGGGGCGCTACGAGCAGTACTTC.

The chain couples TRBV5-6 to TRBJ2-5; TRBD2 matches at 11 bases. Germline V gives CDR1 SGHDT, CDR2 YYEEEE. The length of the CDR3 is 17 residues. V lost 0 bases and J lost 5; bases outside the gene matches: 9. The CDR3 sequence: CASSLGDSGRARETQYF. Here the CDR3 DNA reads TGTGCCAGCAGCTTGGGAGATAGCGGGAGGGCCAGGGAGACCCAGTACTTC.

The chain is built from TRBV19 and TRBJ2-2, with 7 bases that match TRBD2. The V segment lost 3 bases and the J segment 4 bases; nucleotides outside the gene matches: 8. The CDR3 covers 16 residues. CDR1 LNHDA and CDR2 SQIVND come from the germline V gene (reference sequence). For the CDR3, the DNA is TGTGCCAGTAGTATCCGTCCAGGGAGGGTCACCGGGGAGCTGTTTTTT. Translated: CASSIRPGRVTGELFF.